The clone carrying this TCR beta chain occurred a few times. Its antigen is not known. This specimen belongs to a study of blood T cells in healthy people across ages. Germline-derived CDR1 and CDR2 are MNHEY and SMNVEV (reference sequence). The CDR3 loop spans 15 amino acids. The germline V and J ends were trimmed by 1 base and 4 bases, with 11 bases remaining between them. Overall study results and limits: Compared with aged donors, long-lived donors showed fewer expanded clones, suggesting selection.

Sample-barcoded 5' priming and a J-beta primer mix drove a second PCR of about 6 to 12 cycles. MiXCR, run by TCRdb on the 5' RACE reads, gives a single entry per CDR3 protein. This table has roughly 1.7 million distinct CDR3 sequences, about 31% appearing once. Sample: blood. The receptor was isolated from a woman aged 25 to 39 in good health. The chain combines TRBV27 with TRBJ1-5, with D hard to call. Here the CDR3 DNA reads TGTGCCAGCAGTTTATTAAAGGCCCCGAATCAGCCCCAGCATTTT. Translation gives CASSLLKAPNQPQHF.